Sequencing of this T cell receptor beta chain was carried out in a study of control samples from healthy donors and cancer patients. This clone was seen a single time. Clones were read by immunoSEQ multiplex PCR, and TCRdb kept only the in-frame ones, dropping some. The sample has tens of thousands of clones, nearly 90% seen once. This TCR derives from a man aged 55 to 70 with colorectal cancer. The sequenced sample was PBMCs.

CDR3 protein: CAWSGRGSSYEQYF. As DNA, the CDR3 is TGTGCCTGGAGTGGACGGGGATCTTCCTACGAGCAGTACTTC. V usage is TRBV30 and J usage is TRBJ2-7; TRBD2 is a possible D gene (5 bases). Between the trimmed V and J ends, which lost 1 base and 1 base, there was a span of 11 bases. The CDR3 loop spans 14 amino acids. Germline CDR1 GTSNPN, CDR2 SVGIG (reference sequence). Combining the CDR3 with reference TRBV30 and TRBJ2-7 gives the whole variable domain SQTIHQWPATLVQPVGSPLSLECTVEGTSNPNLYWYRQAAGRGLQLLFYSVGIGQISSEVPQNLSASRPQDRQFILSSKKLLLSDSGFYLCAWSGRGSSYEQYFGPGTRLTVT.